The 25 T cell receptor beta chains listed next were all sequenced from one sample in a study of prognosis after radiotherapy for stage I lung cancer. Genomic DNA was subjected to two-round multiplex PCR for amplification of TCR beta CDR3. Every TRBV and TRBJ gene had its own specific primer in first-round PCR. TCRdb redid the calling of the multiplex PCR reads with MiXCR, one entry per CDR3 protein. This table holds about 15,000 distinct CDR3 sequences, 15% to 20% found once. The sample was PBMCs, taken before or after stereotactic body radiation therapy (not recorded which). The receptors stem from a donor older than 45 with non-small cell lung cancer.

This clonotype is labeled as medium-sized. The rearrangement uses TRBV7-2 and TRBJ1-2; 8 bases map to TRBD1. V dropped 4 bases and J dropped 0; count of bases not matched to a gene: 4. This CDR3 is built from 15 residues. The germline V gene has CDR1 SGHTA and CDR2 FQGNSA. This CDR3 is CASSYADRANYGYTF. The CDR3 bases are TGTGCCAGCAGCTATGCGGACAGGGCTAACTATGGCTACACCTTC.

J is TRBJ2-2 and V is TRBV12-3 or TRBV12-4; weak D call: TRBD2 (6 bases). V lost 3 bases and J lost 1, with 12 bases in between. The CDR3 is 16 amino acids. CDR3: CASSFTLAKNTGELFF. For the CDR3, the DNA is TGTGCCAGCAGTTTTACGCTAGCGAAGAACACCGGGGAGCTGTTTTTT.

This clonotype was picked up a small number of times. A clone one base away is much larger, so this may be a read error. No conserved phenylalanine or tryptophan is present at the end of the CDR3, so a read error is the likely explanation. CDR3 region: CASSLGRAAGEQFL. The DNA of the CDR3 is TGTGCCAGCAGCTTAGGCCGGGCAGCCGGTGAGCAGTTCCTC. The V and J genes are TRBV7-9 and TRBJ2-1; no firm D call. The V end lost 1 base, the J end lost 9 bases, and 13 bases lay between the germline ends. The CDR3 length is 14 residues. Per the germline V gene, CDR1 is SEHNR and CDR2 is FQNEAQ (reference sequence).

In regard to this clonotype: An end of the junction differs from the germline gene, which may be a read error. This chain links TRBV6-2 or TRBV6-3 with TRBJ2-2; 8 bases align to TRBD2. The CDR3 length is 18 residues. Germline V CDR1 and CDR2: MNHEY, SVGEGT. The CDR3 DNA reads TGTGCCAGCAGTTACGAGGGTAGCGGGGCCCGACCCACCTGGGAGCTGTTTTTT. Protein sequence: CASSYEGSGARPTWELFF.

In its sample, this clonotype was seen many times. V gene TRBV4-2 combines with J gene TRBJ2-1; 8 nucleotides line up with TRBD1. V lost 4 bases to trimming and J lost 7 bases; unmatched junction nucleotides: 27. CDR1 LGHNA and CDR2 YNFKEQ come from the germline V gene. The CDR3 consists of 21 residues. The CDR3 loop is CASSPLLAAGGMGIPLNEQFF. CDR3 bases: TGTGCCAGCAGCCCTTTGCTCGCTGCAGGGGGCATGGGGATACCGCTAAATGAGCAGTTCTTC.

The rearrangement uses TRBV7-6 and TRBJ2-7, with 13 nucleotides matching TRBD2. The CDR3 has 16 amino acids. CDR1 is SGHVS, CDR2 FNYEAQ, per germline. J gave up 6 bases and V 3 bases, and 8 bases lay outside the gene matches. The CDR3 region has the DNA TGTGCCAGCAGCTTCCTCGGGACTAGCGGGGCAGGCGAGCAGTACGTC. It codes for CASSFLGTSGAGEQYV.

This clonotype appeared many times. The genes are TRBV19 and TRBJ1-4; TRBD1 aligns across 7 bases. Germline lookup yields CDR1 LNHDA and CDR2 SQIVND (reference sequence). V lost 5 bases to trimming and J lost 5 bases; unmatched junction nucleotides: 2. The CDR3 spans 13 residues. The CDR3, as DNA: TGTGCCAGTAGTGGGACAGTGAATGAAAAACTGTTTTTT. It yields the protein CASSGTVNEKLFF.

This clonotype was detected many times. J is TRBJ2-1 and V is TRBV3-1; weak D call: TRBD2 (5 bases). Germline lookup yields CDR1 LGHDT and CDR2 YNNKEL (reference sequence). This CDR3 is 14 amino acids long. The V gene lost 3 bases and the J gene lost 0 bases, with 6 bases spanning the gap. CDR3 sequence reads: CASSQTTSYNEQFF. CDR3 DNA sequence: TGTGCCAGCAGCCAGACTACCTCCTACAATGAGCAGTTCTTC.

This clonotype has at least ten counts. The chain combines TRBV20-1 with TRBJ1-1; D gene ambiguous. Deletions cut 6 bases from V and 5 bases from J, with 19 bases between. Germline V lookup: CDR1 DFQATT, CDR2 SNEGSKA (reference sequence). CDR3 length equals 14 residues. The CDR3 DNA reads as TGCAGTGCAAGTGAAGTTCCGGGAGGAACTGAAGCTTTCTTT. It translates to CSASEVPGGTEAFF.

At least ten counts were recorded for this clonotype. V usage is TRBV12-3 or TRBV12-4 and J usage is TRBJ2-1; 7 bases are shared with TRBD2. The CDR3 covers 16 residues. V dropped 2 bases and J dropped 10; count of bases not matched to a gene: 14. The CDR3 DNA is TGTGCCAGCAGTTTAATATGGGGAGGGCCCTACCCCGAGCAGTTCTTC. This sequence encodes CASSLIWGGPYPEQFF.

This clonotype was picked up many times. This chain connects TRBV20-1 to TRBJ2-2, with TRBD2 matching over 7 bases. V dropped 1 base and J dropped 5; count of bases not matched to a gene: 7. CDR3 length: 15 residues. The V gene's germline CDR1 is DFQATT and CDR2 SNEGSKA (reference sequence). This chain's CDR3 is CSARVFAGETGELFF. The CDR3 coding sequence is TGCAGTGCTAGAGTATTCGCGGGAGAAACCGGGGAGCTGTTTTTT.

This clonotype was counted between two and nine times. J is TRBJ1-4 and V is TRBV7-2; TRBD1 aligns across 10 bases. The trim removed 2 bases at V and 8 bases at J, leaving 8 bases unmatched. This CDR3 contains 16 residues. Germline V gives CDR1 SGHTA, CDR2 FQGNSA. As DNA, the CDR3 is TGTGCCAGCAGCTTATTTGGGGTGGGACAGGGGGAAAAACTGTTTTTT. Translating gives CASSLFGVGQGEKLFF.

The sample holds many counts of this clonotype. The V call is TRBV12-3 or TRBV12-4, the J call TRBJ2-3; the D call may be TRBD1 or TRBD2 (5 bases each). With 0 bases removed from V and 4 bases from J, the gap between germline ends came to 5 bases. The length of the CDR3 is 13 residues. CDR3 sequence (DNA): TGTGCCAGCAGTTTAGCGGGGGCAGATACGCAGTATTTT. It yields the protein CASSLAGADTQYF.

This clonotype has ten or more counts. The chain employs TRBV28 and TRBJ1-4; 7 nucleotides match TRBD1. Trimming cost V 3 bases and J 0 bases; bases outside gene matches: 1. This CDR3 contains 15 residues. The germline V gene has CDR1 MDHEN and CDR2 SYDVKM. The CDR3 nucleotides are TGTGCCAGCAGTTTTGGGACAGCAACTAATGAAAAACTGTTTTTT. This gives the protein CASSFGTATNEKLFF.

This sequence joins TRBV7-6 and TRBJ2-7; 15 nucleotides align to TRBD2. The CDR3 runs 17 residues. Germline V gene sequence: CDR1 SGHVS, CDR2 FNYEAQ. The junction had 7 bases not matched to a gene; V was cut back by 3 bases and J by 4 bases. The chain's CDR3 is CASSFLGTSGGSYEQYF. The CDR3 DNA reads as TGTGCCAGCAGCTTCCTCGGGACTAGCGGGGGGTCGTACGAGCAGTACTTC.

This clonotype was detected ten times or more. This chain joins TRBV7-8 and TRBJ2-1; D may correspond to TRBD1 or TRBD2 (5 bases each). The CDR3 is made up of 17 amino acids. V lost 2 bases and J lost 5, with 19 bases in between. Germline CDR1 SGHVS, CDR2 FQNEAQ. The CDR3 DNA sequence: TGTGCCAGCAGCTTATCCCCCCTCTCGGGGCAAGACAATGAGCAGTTCTTC. Translating it yields CASSLSPLSGQDNEQFF.

This clonotype was picked up many times. This chain uses TRBV20-1 with TRBJ2-1; 8 bases are a match to TRBD1. Germline values: CDR1 DFQATT, CDR2 SNEGSKA (reference sequence). After removal of 4 bases from V and 5 bases from J, the junction contained 7 bases not matched to a gene. The CDR3 sequence is 14 residues long. DNA for the CDR3: TGCAGTGCTAAGCGGCCGACAGGGGACAATGAGCAGTTCTTC. The encoded protein is CSAKRPTGDNEQFF.

Many counts were recorded for this clonotype. The chain is built from TRBV19 and TRBJ2-7; the match to TRBD1 covers 7 bases. This CDR3 is built from 15 residues. V lost 1 base, J lost 2 bases, and 5 bases stayed unmatched. The germline CDR1 and CDR2 sequences are LNHDA and SQIVND (reference sequence). The CDR3 here is CASSIGDSETYEQYF. The CDR3 region has the DNA TGTGCCAGTAGTATAGGGGACAGCGAGACCTACGAGCAGTACTTC.

CDR3 loop: CASSLSPRRRGEPQHF. In DNA form, the CDR3 reads TGTGCCAGCAGTTTATCCCCACGCCGGAGGGGCGAGCCCCAGCATTTT. The chain links TRBV27 to TRBJ1-5; D perhaps matches TRBD1 (5 bases). This CDR3 is 16 amino acids long. V lost 0 bases and J lost 8, with 17 bases in between. Germline CDR1 reads MNHEY; CDR2 reads SMNVEV (reference sequence).

This clonotype has ten or more counts. The V and J genes are TRBV7-2 and TRBJ2-2; D call uncertain. The CDR3 contains 15 residues. Trimming stripped 11 bases from V and 1 base from J, with 17 bases between. Germline-derived CDR1 and CDR2 are SGHTA and FQGNSA. CDR3 nucleotide sequence: TGTGCCTCAGCCGTTTCCGCACTGAACACCGGGGAGCTGTTTTTT. Protein product: CASAVSALNTGELFF.

This clonotype was recorded many times. This chain links TRBV5-1 with TRBJ2-5; D is unresolved. V lost 0 bases and J 3 bases, leaving 6 bases between the germline ends. The CDR3 sequence is 13 residues long. CDR1 is SGHRS and CDR2 is YFSETQ in the germline V gene. The CDR3, as DNA: TGCGCCAGCAGCTTGGTTGGGGAAGAGACCCAGTACTTC. This gives the protein CASSLVGEETQYF.

This clonotype was found many times. This chain connects TRBV6-5 to TRBJ2-7, with 11 positions matching TRBD1. V was clipped by 6 bases and J by 5 bases; unmatched bases: 12. The CDR3 runs 16 residues. Germline CDR1 and CDR2: MNHEY and SVGAGI. In DNA form, the CDR3 reads TGTGCCAGCAGCTACACCGGGACAGGGGGGGAAGACGAGCAGTACTTC. Protein: CASSYTGTGGEDEQYF.

About this clonotype: With only one base between it and a far larger clone, this is likely a read error. This chain connects TRBV27 to TRBJ2-7, with D perhaps matching TRBD1 or TRBD2 (6 bases each). This CDR3 contains 15 residues. Trimming removed 5 bases at V and 7 bases at J, with 21 bases between. CDR1 is MNHEY and CDR2 is SMNVEV in the germline V gene (reference sequence). In nucleotides, the CDR3 is TGTGCCAGCAGTCGAAACAGGGACTCCTACAATGAGCAGTACTTC. This encodes CASSRNRDSYNEQYF.

This clonotype was observed at least ten times. The rearrangement joins TRBV20-1 to TRBJ2-1; 10 bases are shared with TRBD2. Trimming took 3 bases from V and 4 from J; bases not matched to a gene: 3. This CDR3 is built from 14 residues. Germline CDR1 DFQATT, CDR2 SNEGSKA (reference sequence). This CDR3 reads CSASYSGRYNEQFF. The CDR3 DNA reads as TGCAGTGCTAGCTATAGCGGGAGGTACAATGAGCAGTTCTTC.

The CDR3 DNA reads TGCGCCAGCAGCCAAGCCCGGGACAGGACTTCCAATGAGCAGTTCTTC. It encodes CASSQARDRTSNEQFF. The chain couples TRBV4-3 to TRBJ2-1; 8 bases line up with TRBD1. CDR1 is LGHNA, CDR2 YSLEER, per germline. The CDR3 is made up of 16 amino acids. Trimming removed 1 base from V and 6 bases from J; junction bases left unmatched: 8.